These 4 T cell receptor beta chains came from one sample sequenced in a study of T-cell memory formation after mild COVID-19 (dated by TCRdb to the early 2020s). The library relied on 5' RACE. Instrument on record: Illumina NovaSeq 6000. In TCRdb, the public reads were trimmed at Q25 with fastp and aligned with MiXCR, with productive beta chains retained. All rows with the same CDR3 protein become a single entry with the most common DNA and genes. The sample table contains approximately 250,000 distinct CDR3 sequences; only one count was recorded for around 15% of them. The ten largest clones add up to 22% of the sample. Material: PBMCs or a T cell subset sorted from them (not recorded which). The receptors stem from a man between 18 and 35 years old who had mild COVID-19 (a few samples of this study predate the infection). The sample titles of this study are shuffled in the database, so cell type and time point are left out; the donor was told from shared clones.

The chain has TRBV4-2 and TRBJ2-4; 8 nucleotides agree with TRBD2. The CDR3 loop spans 16 amino acids. V shed 0 bases and J 9 bases; nucleotides not matched to a gene: 10. The V gene's germline CDR1 is LGHNA and CDR2 YNFKEQ. The CDR3 region has the DNA TGTGCCAGCAGCCAAGATGGAACGGGGGGGCCGGGCATTCAGTACTTC. Its translation: CASSQDGTGGPGIQYF.

This clonotype was found a few times. The CDR3 coding sequence is TGTGCCAGCAGCCCGAGACTAGCGGGGCGACTCACAGATACGCAGTATTTT. Its protein is CASSPRLAGRLTDTQYF. This chain uses TRBV7-9 with TRBJ2-3, with 11 bases that match TRBD2. The length of the CDR3 is 17 residues. The germline V gene has CDR1 SEHNR and CDR2 FQNEAQ (reference sequence). Germline trimming cut 5 bases from V and 2 bases from J; bases unmatched to any gene: 9.

This chain connects TRBV4-2 to TRBJ2-3; 9 bases align to TRBD1. The CDR3 extends over 16 amino acids. J gave up 2 bases and V 2 bases, and 5 bases lay outside the gene matches. CDR1 is LGHNA and CDR2 is YNFKEQ in the germline V gene. The CDR3 is CASSQLTGGYTDTQYF. CDR3 nucleotide sequence: TGTGCCAGCAGCCAACTGACAGGGGGATACACAGATACGCAGTATTTT.

This chain uses TRBV2 with TRBJ2-7; weak D call: TRBD1 (6 bases). The CDR3 has 14 residues. Germline V gives CDR1 SNHLY, CDR2 FYNNEI. Trimming removed 6 bases at V and 4 bases at J, with 16 bases between. CDR3 sequence reads: CASSAWTVRYEQYV. CDR3 DNA sequence: TGTGCCAGCAGCGCCTGGACAGTCCGTTACGAGCAGTACGTC.